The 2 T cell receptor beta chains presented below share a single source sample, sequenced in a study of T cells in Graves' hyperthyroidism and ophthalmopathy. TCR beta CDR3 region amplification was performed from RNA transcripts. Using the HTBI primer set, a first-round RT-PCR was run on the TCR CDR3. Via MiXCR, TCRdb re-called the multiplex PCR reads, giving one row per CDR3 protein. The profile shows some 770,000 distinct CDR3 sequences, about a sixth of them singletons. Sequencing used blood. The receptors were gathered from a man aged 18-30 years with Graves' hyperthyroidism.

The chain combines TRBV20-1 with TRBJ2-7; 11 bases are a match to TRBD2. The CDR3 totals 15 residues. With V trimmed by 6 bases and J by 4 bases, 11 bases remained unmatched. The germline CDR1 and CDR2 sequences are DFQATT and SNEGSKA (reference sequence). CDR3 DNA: TGCAGTGCCCCGGAGACTAGCGGGATCACTTACGAGCAGTACTTC. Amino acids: CSAPETSGITYEQYF.

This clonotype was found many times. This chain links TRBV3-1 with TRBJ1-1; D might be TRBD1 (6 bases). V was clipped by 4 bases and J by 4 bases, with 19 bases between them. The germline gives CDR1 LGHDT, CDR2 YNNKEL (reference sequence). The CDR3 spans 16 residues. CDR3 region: CASSRGTTLTGTEAFF. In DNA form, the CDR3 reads TGTGCCAGCAGCCGCGGGACAACCCTTACGGGCACTGAAGCTTTCTTT.